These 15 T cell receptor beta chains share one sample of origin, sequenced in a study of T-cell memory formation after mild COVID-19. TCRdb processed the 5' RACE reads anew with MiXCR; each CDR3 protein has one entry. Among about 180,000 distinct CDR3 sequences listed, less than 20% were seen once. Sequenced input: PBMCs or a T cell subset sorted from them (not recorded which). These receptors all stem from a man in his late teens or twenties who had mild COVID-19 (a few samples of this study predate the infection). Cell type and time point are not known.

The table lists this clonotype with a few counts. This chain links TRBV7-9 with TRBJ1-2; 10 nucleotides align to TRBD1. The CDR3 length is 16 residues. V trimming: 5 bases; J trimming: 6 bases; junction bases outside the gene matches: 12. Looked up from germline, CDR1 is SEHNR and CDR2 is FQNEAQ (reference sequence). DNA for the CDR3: TGTGCCAGCAGCCGAAAACCGGGACAGGGGTTGAATGGCTACACCTTC. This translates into CASSRKPGQGLNGYTF. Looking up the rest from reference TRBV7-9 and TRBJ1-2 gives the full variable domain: DTGVSQNPRHKITKRGQNVTFRCDPISEHNRLYWYRQTLGQGPEFLTYFQNEAQLEKSRLLSDRFSAERPKGSFSTLEIQRTEQGDSAMYLCASSRKPGQGLNGYTFGSGTRLTVV.

The DNA of the CDR3 is TGTGCCACCAGTGATCCACCTATATCGGGGGACGGGGAGCTGTTTTTT. It translates to CATSDPPISGDGELFF. The rearrangement uses TRBV24-1 and TRBJ2-2; D might be TRBD2 (6 bases). V lost 3 bases, J lost 7 bases, and 17 bases lay in between. CDR1 and CDR2 (germline): KGHDR, SFDVKD. The CDR3 extends over 16 amino acids.

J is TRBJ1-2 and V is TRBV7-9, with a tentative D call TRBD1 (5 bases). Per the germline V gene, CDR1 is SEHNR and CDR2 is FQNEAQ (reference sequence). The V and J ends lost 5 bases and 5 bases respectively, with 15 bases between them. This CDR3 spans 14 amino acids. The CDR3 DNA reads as TGTGCCAGCAGCCTGGGTCCGGGACCTTATGGCTACACCTTC. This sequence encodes CASSLGPGPYGYTF.

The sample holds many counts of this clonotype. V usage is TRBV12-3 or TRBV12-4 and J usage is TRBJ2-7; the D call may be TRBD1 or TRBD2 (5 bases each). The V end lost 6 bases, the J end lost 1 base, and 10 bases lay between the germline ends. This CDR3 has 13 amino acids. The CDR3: CASSRDRSYEQYF. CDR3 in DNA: TGTGCCAGCAGCCGGGACCGATCCTACGAGCAGTACTTC.

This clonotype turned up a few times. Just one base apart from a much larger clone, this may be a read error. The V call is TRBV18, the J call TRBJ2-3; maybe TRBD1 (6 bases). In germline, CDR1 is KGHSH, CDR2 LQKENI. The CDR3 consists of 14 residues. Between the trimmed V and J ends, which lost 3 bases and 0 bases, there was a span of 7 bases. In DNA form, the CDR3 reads TGTGCCAGCTCACCGGACAGTAGCACAGATACGCAGTATTTT. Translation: CASSPDSSTDTQYF. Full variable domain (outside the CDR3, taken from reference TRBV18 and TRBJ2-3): NAGVMQNPRHLVRRRGQEARLRCSPMKGHSHVYWYRQLPEEGLKFMVYLQKENIIDESGMPKERFSAEFPKEGPSILRIQQVVRGDSAAYFCASSPDSSTDTQYFGPGTRLTVL.

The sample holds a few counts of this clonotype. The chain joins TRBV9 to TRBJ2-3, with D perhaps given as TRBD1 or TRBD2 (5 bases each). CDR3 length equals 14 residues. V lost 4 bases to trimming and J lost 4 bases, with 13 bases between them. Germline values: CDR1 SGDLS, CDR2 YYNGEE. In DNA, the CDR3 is TGTGCCAGCAGCCGCCCGGGGACCCCAGATACGCAGTATTTT. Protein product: CASSRPGTPDTQYF.

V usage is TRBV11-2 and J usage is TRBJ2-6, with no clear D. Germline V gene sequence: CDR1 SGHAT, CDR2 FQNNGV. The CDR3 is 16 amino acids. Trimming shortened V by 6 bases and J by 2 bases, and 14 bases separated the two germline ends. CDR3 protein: CASRAVDGPGANVLTF. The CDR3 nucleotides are TGTGCCAGCAGGGCCGTCGATGGGCCTGGGGCCAACGTCCTGACTTTC.

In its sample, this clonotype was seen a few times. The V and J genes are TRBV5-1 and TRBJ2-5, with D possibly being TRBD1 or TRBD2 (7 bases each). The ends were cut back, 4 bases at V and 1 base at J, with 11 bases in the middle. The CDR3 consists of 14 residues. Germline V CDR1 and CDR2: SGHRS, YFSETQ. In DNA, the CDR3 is TGCGCCAGCAGCCAGGGGGGGATCCAAGAGACCCAGTACTTC. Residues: CASSQGGIQETQYF.

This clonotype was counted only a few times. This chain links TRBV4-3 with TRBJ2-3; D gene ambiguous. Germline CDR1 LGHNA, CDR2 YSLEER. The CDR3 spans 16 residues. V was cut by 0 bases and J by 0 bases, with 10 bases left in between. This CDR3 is CASSQDTGLSTDTQYF. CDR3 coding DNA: TGCGCCAGCAGCCAAGACACGGGCCTTAGCACAGATACGCAGTATTTT.

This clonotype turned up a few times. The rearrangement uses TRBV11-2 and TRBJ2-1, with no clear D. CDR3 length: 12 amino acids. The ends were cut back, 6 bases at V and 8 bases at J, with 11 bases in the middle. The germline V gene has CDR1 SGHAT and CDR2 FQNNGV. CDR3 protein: CASRLSSDEQFF. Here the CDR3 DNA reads TGTGCCAGCAGGCTTAGCAGTGATGAGCAGTTCTTC.

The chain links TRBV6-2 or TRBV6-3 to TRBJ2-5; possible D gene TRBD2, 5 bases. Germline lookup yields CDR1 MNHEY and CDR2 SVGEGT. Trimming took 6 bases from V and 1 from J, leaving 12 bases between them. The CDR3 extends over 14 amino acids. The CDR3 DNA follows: TGTGCCAGCAGACATAAAGGGAGCCAAGAGACCCAGTACTTC. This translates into CASRHKGSQETQYF.

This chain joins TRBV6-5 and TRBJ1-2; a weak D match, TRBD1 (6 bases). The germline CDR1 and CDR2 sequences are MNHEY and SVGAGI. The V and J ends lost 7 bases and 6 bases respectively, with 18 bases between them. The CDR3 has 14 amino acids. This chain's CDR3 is CASMRRGARNGYTF. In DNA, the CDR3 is TGTGCCAGCATGCGCCGGGGGGCTAGGAATGGCTACACCTTC.

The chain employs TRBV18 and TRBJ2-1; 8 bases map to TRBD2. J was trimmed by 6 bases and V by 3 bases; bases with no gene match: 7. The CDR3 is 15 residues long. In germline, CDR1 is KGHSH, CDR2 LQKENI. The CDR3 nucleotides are TGTGCCAGCTCACCCCGGTCGGCGGGGGGCAATGAGCAGTTCTTC. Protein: CASSPRSAGGNEQFF.

The CDR3 DNA reads as TGTGCCAGCAACTCTTTGGGGGGCTCGTCCTACAATGAGCAGTTCTTC. Translating it yields CASNSLGGSSYNEQFF. The V call is TRBV11-1, the J call TRBJ2-1; D is tentatively TRBD1 or TRBD2 (6 bases each). The CDR3 length is 16 residues. V lost 7 bases, J lost 1 base, and 17 bases lay in between. CDR1 and CDR2 from the germline V gene are SGHAT and FQDESV (reference sequence).

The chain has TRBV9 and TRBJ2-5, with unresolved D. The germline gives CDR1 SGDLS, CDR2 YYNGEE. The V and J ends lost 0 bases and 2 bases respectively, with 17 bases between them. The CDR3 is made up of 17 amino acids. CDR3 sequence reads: CASSVGVRGPLQETQYF. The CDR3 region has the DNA TGTGCCAGCAGCGTAGGAGTCAGAGGCCCCCTACAAGAGACCCAGTACTTC.